The 8 T cell receptor beta chains below were found in one sample sequenced in a study of T cells in Graves' hyperthyroidism and ophthalmopathy. The source material, RNA transcripts, was used to amplify TCR beta CDR3 regions. A first-round RT-PCR of the TCR CDR3 used the HTBI primer set. TCRdb analysed the multiplex PCR reads with MiXCR anew, one entry per CDR3 protein. The sample includes around 600,000 distinct CDR3 sequences, 13% to 15% of them seen just once. Sequencing used blood. The receptor set was obtained from a woman younger than 30 with Graves' ophthalmopathy.

With respect to this clonotype: Given a much more abundant clone one base away, this may be a read error. J is TRBJ2-1 and V is TRBV28, with D possibly being TRBD1 (6 bases). Trimming took 2 bases from V and 12 from J, leaving 14 bases between them. Per germline, CDR1 MDHEN and CDR2 SYDVKM. This CDR3 comprises 13 residues. The CDR3 DNA is TGTGCCAGCAGTTTAGATAAGGGGGATGGGCAGTTCTTC. Translated: CASSLDKGDGQFF. Using reference TRBV28 and TRBJ2-1 for the parts outside the CDR3, the full variable domain is DVKVTQSSRYLVKRTGEKVFLECVQDMDHENMFWYRQDPGLGLRLIYFSYDVKMKEKGDIPEGYSVSREKKERFSLILESASTNQTSMYLCASSLDKGDGQFFGPGTRLTVL.

This clonotype was detected ten times or more. This chain links TRBV6-5 with TRBJ2-1; D gene uncertain. V lost 2 bases, J lost 6 bases, and 17 bases lay in between. The CDR3 is made up of 16 amino acids. CDR1 is MNHEY and CDR2 is SVGAGI in the germline V gene. The CDR3 loop reads CASSYNPQHGGNEQFF. CDR3 nucleotide sequence: TGTGCCAGCAGTTACAACCCCCAACACGGTGGCAATGAGCAGTTCTTC.

This clonotype was seen many times. A much larger clone lies one base from this, so it may be a read error. The chain is built from TRBV27 and TRBJ2-1; D is undetermined. Trimming removed 8 bases at V and 5 bases at J, with 4 bases between. Germline CDR1 MNHEY, CDR2 SMNVEV (reference sequence). This CDR3 has 10 amino acids. The CDR3 DNA follows: TGTGCCAGCGGCCACAATGAGCAGTTCTTC. This sequence encodes CASGHNEQFF.

This clonotype was seen a single time. CDR3 amino acids: CASSLDGTSGSGRAGNEQYF. CDR3 DNA sequence: TGTGCCAGCAGCTTAGACGGGACTAGCGGGAGCGGGAGGGCCGGCAACGAGCAGTACTTC. The V gene is TRBV7-2, the J gene TRBJ2-7; 14 positions agree with TRBD2. With V trimmed by 1 base and J by 5 bases, 16 bases remained unmatched. CDR1 and CDR2 (germline): SGHTA, FQGNSA. The CDR3 is made up of 20 amino acids. The full variable domain, its missing parts supplied by reference TRBV7-2 and TRBJ2-7, is GAGVSQSPSNKVTEKGKDVELRCDPISGHTALYWYRQSLGQGLEFLIYFQGNSAPDKSGLPSDRFSAERTGGSVSTLTIQRTQQEDSAVYLCASSLDGTSGSGRAGNEQYFGPGTRLTVT.

This clonotype was recorded many times. The rearrangement links TRBV11-2 to TRBJ2-3; 11 positions agree with TRBD2. CDR3 length: 15 residues. J was trimmed by 4 bases and V by 5 bases; bases with no gene match: 5. Looked up from germline, CDR1 is SGHAT and CDR2 is FQNNGV. The CDR3 region has the DNA TGTGCCAGCAGCACGGGGACTAGCGGTGCAGATACGCAGTATTTT. Amino acid sequence: CASSTGTSGADTQYF.

This clonotype was observed many times. V gene TRBV28 combines with J gene TRBJ2-5, with D uncertain. The CDR3 extends over 14 amino acids. The V and J ends lost 2 bases and 0 bases respectively, with 7 bases between them. The germline V gene has CDR1 MDHEN and CDR2 SYDVKM. The CDR3 nucleotides read TGTGCCAGCAGTTTACCCGAGTACCAAGAGACCCAGTACTTC. Its protein product is CASSLPEYQETQYF.

With regard to this clonotype: One end of the junction varies from germline; a read error may be responsible. The chain carries TRBV5-8 and TRBJ2-1; D is unresolved. CDR1 is SGHTS and CDR2 is YDEGEE in the germline V gene. The length of the CDR3 is 14 residues. CDR3 DNA: TGCGCCAGCAGCTTCAGAAATCCCCCCACGGAGCAGTTCTTC. The encoded protein is CASSFRNPPTEQFF. The full variable domain, in which reference TRBV5-8 and TRBJ2-1 provide the parts outside the CDR3, is EAGVTQSPTHLIKTRGQQATLRCSPISGHTSVYWYQQALGLGLQFLLWYDEGEERNRGNFPPRFSGRQFPNYSSELNVNALELEDSALYLCASSFRNPPTEQFFGPGTRLTVL.

This clonotype was picked up a small number of times. A clone one base away is much larger, so this may be a read error. V is TRBV7-2 and J is TRBJ2-7; 7 bases are a match to TRBD2. The CDR3 length is 17 residues. Germline trimming cut 1 base from V and 6 bases from J; bases unmatched to any gene: 15. The germline V gene has CDR1 SGHTA and CDR2 FQGNSA. CDR3 amino acids: CASSLVSFAGVGGEQYF. The CDR3 nucleotides read TGTGCCAGCAGCTTAGTGAGTTTCGCGGGAGTTGGCGGCGAGCAGTACTTC.